Here is one T cell receptor (beta chain) with its context. This record comes from a study of PD-L1 blockade in urothelial cancer. Study details: Each participant's history included 0 to 3 prior chemotherapy regimens. Blood underwent analysis 3 weeks (second dose) and 6 weeks after treatment began. Counts from blood samples showed a median of 141,255 T cells.

Measured with immunoSEQ multiplex PCR; TCRdb has only the in-frame clones, and not every one. The sample shows about 84,000 clones, around nine tenths of them seen only once. Trimming cost V 3 bases and J 2 bases, with 11 bases left between them. CDR3 size: 14 residues. The germline gives CDR1 KGHSH, CDR2 LQKENI. The specimen comprised PBMCs, sampled around atezolizumab (anti-PD-L1) treatment. The clonotype comes from a man in his 60s with urothelial cancer. The chain is built from TRBV18 and TRBJ2-7; a weak D match, TRBD1 (6 bases). The CDR3 protein is CASSPGTSTYEQYF. For the CDR3, the DNA is TGTGCCAGCTCACCCGGGACATCCACCTACGAGCAGTACTTC. Supplemented by reference TRBV18 and TRBJ2-7, the full variable domain reads NAGVMQNPRHLVRRRGQEARLRCSPMKGHSHVYWYRQLPEEGLKFMVYLQKENIIDESGMPKERFSAEFPKEGPSILRIQQVVRGDSAAYFCASSPGTSTYEQYFGPGTRLTVT.